The clone carrying this T cell receptor (beta chain) showed up many times. Antigen specificity is unknown. TCR beta CDR3 regions were amplified from RNA. With the HTBI primer set, the TCR CDR3 went through a first round of RT-PCR. TCRdb itself ran the multiplex PCR reads through MiXCR, one entry per CDR3 protein. The table includes around 420,000 distinct CDR3 sequences, about a sixth detected once. This entry comes from a study of T cells in Graves' hyperthyroidism and ophthalmopathy. Participants, patients aged 18 to 65, had newly diagnosed hyperthyroidism with a duration under 2 months. Regarding the study as a whole: Prediction of ophthalmopathy progression came a median around 6.5 months pre-onset. Also found in blood were most expanded thyroid clonotypes above 0.001.

V was trimmed by 6 bases and J by 10 bases, leaving 25 bases between them. CDR3 length equals 16 residues. In germline, CDR1 is MNHEY, CDR2 SMNVEV (reference sequence). The sample comprised blood. V usage is TRBV27 and J usage is TRBJ2-1; no definite D call. This TCR was sampled from a woman aged 18 to 35 with Graves' hyperthyroidism. The CDR3 nucleotides are TGTGCCAGCAGCAGATTCCGGGCCGGCGAAAGACGCGAGCAGTTCTTC. Translating gives CASSRFRAGERREQFF.